These 6 T cell receptor beta chains came from one sample sequenced in a study of shared clonotypes between healthy human individuals. Naive CD8 cells lacked CD45RO and underwent positive selection for CCR7, leaving out terminally differentiated effector memory CD45RA+ cells. Data came from immunoSEQ multiplex PCR; TCRdb stores just in-frame clones and leaves some out. This sample has around 2,000,000 clones; approximately 95% occur once, and the top ten carry under 1.5%. Sequencing input: naive CD8+ T cells sorted from blood. The source of these receptors is a man aged 18 to 35 in good health.

This clone was recorded only once. V gene TRBV19 combines with J gene TRBJ2-7, with a weak D call TRBD1 (6 bases). The CDR3 has 14 residues. V lost 2 bases to trimming and J lost 4 bases, with 12 bases between them. The germline V gene encodes CDR1 LNHDA and CDR2 SQIVND (reference sequence). CDR3 residues: CASSIMTGEYEQYF. DNA of the CDR3: TGTGCCAGTAGTATAATGACAGGAGAGTACGAGCAGTACTTC.

This chain connects TRBV6-5 to TRBJ2-1; D gene unclear. CDR1 is MNHEY and CDR2 is SVGAGI in the germline V gene. This CDR3 contains 15 residues. The ends were cut back, 6 bases at V and 1 base at J, with 13 bases in the middle. The CDR3 loop is CASSPYQTSYNEQFF. CDR3 nucleotides: TGTGCCAGCAGCCCCTACCAGACGTCCTACAATGAGCAGTTCTTC.

The V gene is TRBV2, the J gene TRBJ2-6; D is unclear. There are 18 residues in the CDR3. Germline lookup yields CDR1 SNHLY and CDR2 FYNNEI. V gave up 0 bases and J gave up 0 bases, with 12 bases separating them. The CDR3 loop is CASSEARLAYSGANVLTF. The CDR3 nucleotides are TGTGCCAGCAGTGAAGCCCGGTTAGCATACTCTGGGGCCAACGTCCTGACTTTC.

This clone was counted a single time. This chain connects TRBV11-2 to TRBJ2-7; tentative D call: TRBD1 (6 bases). The V and J ends lost 2 bases and 1 base respectively, with 12 bases between them. Germline values: CDR1 SGHAT, CDR2 FQNNGV. This CDR3 has 15 residues. CDR3: CASSLRQEISYEQYF. The CDR3 bases are TGTGCCAGCAGCTTAAGACAGGAAATATCCTACGAGCAGTACTTC. The whole variable domain, filled in from reference TRBV11-2 and TRBJ2-7, reads EAGVAQSPRYKIIEKRQSVAFWCNPISGHATLYWYQQILGQGPKLLIQFQNNGVVDDSQLPKDRFSAERLKGVDSTLKIQPAKLEDSAVYLCASSLRQEISYEQYFGPGTRLTVT.

The gene calls are TRBV6-6 and TRBJ2-7; 9 bases map to TRBD1. The CDR3 totals 15 residues. V dropped 5 bases and J dropped 2; count of bases not matched to a gene: 7. Germline CDR1 and CDR2: MNHNY and SVGAGI (reference sequence). CDR3 in amino acids: CASSDPGQGTYEQYF. CDR3 DNA: TGTGCCAGCAGTGATCCGGGACAGGGAACCTACGAGCAGTACTTC.

This sequence joins TRBV28 and TRBJ2-3, with a weak D call TRBD1 (5 bases). The CDR3 loop spans 15 amino acids. V lost 5 bases and J lost 0, with 12 bases in between. CDR1 MDHEN and CDR2 SYDVKM come from the germline V gene. CDR3 sequence: CASSTDRPSTDTQYF. The DNA for the CDR3 is TGTGCCAGCAGTACCGACAGACCTAGCACAGATACGCAGTATTTT. The variable domain in full, with the rest retrieved from reference TRBV28 and TRBJ2-3, is DVKVTQSSRYLVKRTGEKVFLECVQDMDHENMFWYRQDPGLGLRLIYFSYDVKMKEKGDIPEGYSVSREKKERFSLILESASTNQTSMYLCASSTDRPSTDTQYFGPGTRLTVL.